This is a list of T cell receptor beta chains from one sample in a study of early T cells in non-severe SARS-CoV-2 infection. In TCRdb, the 5' RACE reads were re-called with MiXCR into one record per CDR3 protein. This sample yields roughly 110,000 distinct CDR3 sequences, of which approximately 10% are seen a single time; about 7.6% belongs to the top ten. Sequencing was performed on whole blood. These receptors were taken from an adult who was a healthcare worker with PCR-confirmed SARS-CoV-2 infection or an uninfected control (not recorded which). Each CDR3 is given with its conserved first and last residue. A D gene is named only where the DNA matches it firmly. Clone size is not always given. Where it is, it says once, few, many or a class for expanded clones.

cdr3_nt cdr3_aa clone_size j_call v_call d_call
TGTGCCAGCAGCAAAGCGACCCACGCGTCTGGGGCCAACGTCCTGACTTTC CASSKATHASGANVLTF few TRBJ2-6 TRBV21-1 -
TGTGCCAGCAGCGTATTTAGCGGGAGTGCCGGGGAGCTGTTTTTT CASSVFSGSAGELFF few TRBJ2-2 TRBV9 TRBD2
TGCGCCAGCAGCCAAGCGGAGGGAACTGAAGCTTTCTTT CASSQAEGTEAFF few TRBJ1-1 TRBV4-3 -
TGTGCCATCAGTGAGTCTGACTATGGCTACACCTTC CAISESDYGYTF - TRBJ1-2 TRBV10-3 -
TGTGCCAGCAGCTTACAAAGGCAGGGAAGAGTCCCCACTGAAGCTTTCTTT CASSLQRQGRVPTEAFF few TRBJ1-1 TRBV7-3 -
TGTGCCAGCAGTTATCGGGACTACCCTAGGAATGAGCAGTTCTTC CASSYRDYPRNEQFF - TRBJ2-1 TRBV28 TRBD2
TGTGCAAGTCGCTTACCTTCGGCAAGCTCTGGAAACACCATATATTTT CASRLPSASSGNTIYF few TRBJ1-3 TRBV12-2 -
TGTGCCAGTAGCGGGAACTCCTACGAGCAGTACTTC CASSGNSYEQYF - TRBJ2-7 TRBV28 TRBD2
TGCAGTGCTAGAGATCCCGATCGACCCTACGAGCAGTACTTC CSARDPDRPYEQYF many TRBJ2-7 TRBV20-1 -
TGTGCCAGTAGTTCGCGAGGGAGCAATCAGCCCCAGCATTTT CASSSRGSNQPQHF many TRBJ1-5 TRBV19 -
TGCGCCAGCAGCCAAGAAGATCGGCCGGGGCGGGAGGGCCAGGGTGAGCAGTTCTTC CASSQEDRPGREGQGEQFF many TRBJ2-1 TRBV4-1 TRBD2
TGCAGTGCTAGTCGCGGACTAGAACAAGAGACCCAGTACTTC CSASRGLEQETQYF - TRBJ2-5 TRBV20-1 TRBD2
TGTGCCAGCAGCTTGGAAGGGACTAGCTACGAGCAGTACTTC CASSLEGTSYEQYF - TRBJ2-7 TRBV5-8 TRBD2
TGTGCCAGCAGTTACTCGAATAGCGCCAATGAGCAGTTCTTC CASSYSNSANEQFF - TRBJ2-1 TRBV6-2/TRBV6-3 -
TGTGCCAGCAGCTTATCCTCCTCTGGGGCCAACGTCCTGACTTTC CASSLSSSGANVLTF many TRBJ2-6 TRBV7-2 -
TGCGCCAGCAGCTTGGATACGGGAGACGGGACCCAGTACTTC CASSLDTGDGTQYF few TRBJ2-5 TRBV5-1 -
TGTGCCAGCAGCTTAGTGGCTAGCCCGAGCACAGATACGCAGTATTTT CASSLVASPSTDTQYF few TRBJ2-3 TRBV7-9 -
TGTGCCATTTCGGGACGGGGGGACACTGAAGCTTTCTTT CAISGRGDTEAFF many TRBJ1-1 TRBV28 -
TGTGCCAGCAGCTTAGAGGGGGCCGGGGAGCAGTTCTTC CASSLEGAGEQFF many TRBJ2-1 TRBV11-2 -
TGTGCCAGCAGCTTGGGGGAGCCTGAAGCTTTCTTT CASSLGEPEAFF - TRBJ1-1 TRBV5-6 -
TGCAGTGCTAGAGGTCCCAGCGGGAGGGCTTATGAGCAGTTCTTC CSARGPSGRAYEQFF many TRBJ2-1 TRBV20-1 TRBD2
TGCAGTGCCCACCCCGGTTCCGTCAGCGGGGAGCTGTTTTTT CSAHPGSVSGELFF many TRBJ2-2 TRBV20-1 -
TGCGCCAGCAGCTTGGGACGGTCTGGAAACACCATATATTTT CASSLGRSGNTIYF few TRBJ1-3 TRBV5-1 -
TGCGCCAGCAGCCAAGATCGGAGTACCAATGAGCAGTTCTTC CASSQDRSTNEQFF few TRBJ2-1 TRBV4-3 -